One sample yielded the 23 T cell receptor beta chains listed below, sequenced in a study of blood T cell repertoires in COVID-19. Clones were read by immunoSEQ multiplex PCR, and TCRdb kept only the in-frame ones, dropping some. This sample has around 230,000 clones, with about nine tenths found just once. The sequenced sample was PBMCs or T cells enriched from blood (not recorded which). Source of these receptors: a man aged 18 to 35 with acute COVID-19.

The chain has TRBV7-8 and TRBJ2-1, with TRBD1 identical over 10 bases. The junction had 17 bases not matched to a gene; V was cut back by 5 bases and J by 7 bases. The CDR3 totals 18 residues. CDR1 SGHVS and CDR2 FQNEAQ come from the germline V gene. Written as DNA, the CDR3 is TGTGCCAGCAGCCTAAGGGAACCGGGACAGGGGCTAAAAAATGAGCAGTTCTTC. It translates to CASSLREPGQGLKNEQFF.

The rearrangement links TRBV5-4 to TRBJ1-1; D gene uncertain. V was pared by 4 bases and J by 2 bases, with 15 bases between. Germline assignment: CDR1 SGHNT and CDR2 YYREEE (reference sequence). The CDR3 has 15 amino acids. The CDR3 coding sequence is TGTGCCAGCAGCCCTAAGGGCGGGTCCAACACTGAAGCTTTCTTT. As protein: CASSPKGGSNTEAFF.

In regard to this clone: Other DNA sequences in this specimen translate into the identical CDR3. The chain carries TRBV10-3 and TRBJ1-1, with D unclear. CDR3 size: 12 residues. V was shortened by 10 bases and J by 4 bases, with 13 bases between the two germline ends. Germline V lookup: CDR1 ENHRY, CDR2 SYGVKD. The CDR3 region is CATGGSGTEAFF. DNA for the CDR3: TGTGCCACCGGAGGGTCTGGCACTGAAGCTTTCTTT.

The chain carries TRBV5-4 and TRBJ2-7, with TRBD2 matching over 9 bases. Germline assignment: CDR1 SGHNT and CDR2 YYREEE (reference sequence). The CDR3 covers 18 residues. V dropped 0 bases and J dropped 0; count of bases not matched to a gene: 10. The CDR3 here is CASSLAASGIGYSYEQYF. CDR3 sequence (DNA): TGTGCCAGCAGCTTGGCGGCTAGCGGGATAGGATACTCCTACGAGCAGTACTTC.

The V gene is TRBV27, the J gene TRBJ2-5, with D perhaps matching TRBD1 (6 bases). This CDR3 is 13 amino acids long. With 5 bases removed from V and 5 bases from J, the gap between germline ends came to 12 bases. CDR1 and CDR2 (germline): MNHEY, SMNVEV (reference sequence). The CDR3 loop reads CASSLTGKETQYF. In nucleotides, the CDR3 is TGTGCCAGCAGTCTAACAGGGAAGGAGACCCAGTACTTC.

V and J are TRBV7-3 and TRBJ2-2, with 7 bases identical to TRBD1. V lost 5 bases to trimming and J lost 8 bases; unmatched junction nucleotides: 5. CDR1 and CDR2 from the germline V gene are SGHTA and FQGTGA. The CDR3 is 13 amino acids. CDR3 loop: CASSPQGNGELFF. DNA of the CDR3: TGTGCCAGCAGCCCACAGGGGAATGGGGAGCTGTTTTTT.

This chain connects TRBV7-9 to TRBJ1-3; D ambiguous. Per germline, CDR1 SEHNR and CDR2 FQNEAQ (reference sequence). Trimming removed 5 bases at V and 8 bases at J, with 10 bases between. This CDR3 spans 12 amino acids. The CDR3 DNA is TGTGCCAGCAGCGCCCGGGAGGACACCATATATTTT. Translation: CASSAREDTIYF.

This chain connects TRBV6-5 to TRBJ1-6, with TRBD1 identical over 8 bases. The CDR3 has 16 residues. Trimming cost V 4 bases and J 6 bases; bases outside gene matches: 8. Germline V lookup: CDR1 MNHEY, CDR2 SVGAGI. The CDR3 DNA reads as TGTGCCAGCAGTTCCCCCCCGACAGGGGTTAATTCACCCCTCCACTTT. Encoded protein: CASSSPPTGVNSPLHF.

This clone came up once. CDR3 residues: CASSRIISGTGKDLYEQYF. DNA of the CDR3: TGCGCCAGCAGCCGCATCATTTCCGGGACAGGGAAGGACCTCTACGAGCAGTACTTC. The V call is TRBV4-1, the J call TRBJ2-7; 9 nucleotides agree with TRBD1. After removal of 4 bases from V and 3 bases from J, the junction contained 19 bases not matched to a gene. The germline V gene has CDR1 MGHRA and CDR2 YSYEKL. This CDR3 comprises 19 residues.

The genes are TRBV5-5 and TRBJ2-7, with D hard to call. V was pared by 2 bases and J by 4 bases, with 10 bases between. Germline CDR1 SGHKS, CDR2 YYEKEE (reference sequence). The CDR3 spans 13 residues. CDR3 amino acids: CASSFLSPYEQYF. CDR3 DNA sequence: TGTGCCAGCAGCTTTCTAAGCCCGTACGAGCAGTACTTC.

The chain uses TRBV30 and TRBJ2-1, with D tentatively TRBD1 or TRBD2 (5 bases each). The CDR3 consists of 14 residues. Between the trimmed V and J ends, which lost 5 bases and 2 bases, there was a span of 13 bases. Per the germline V gene, CDR1 is GTSNPN and CDR2 is SVGIG (reference sequence). CDR3 protein: CAWEGPFAYNEQFF. The CDR3, as DNA: TGTGCCTGGGAGGGGCCTTTCGCCTACAATGAGCAGTTCTTC. Complete variable domain (other parts from reference TRBV30 and TRBJ2-1): SQTIHQWPATLVQPVGSPLSLECTVEGTSNPNLYWYRQAAGRGLQLLFYSVGIGQISSEVPQNLSASRPQDRQFILSSKKLLLSDSGFYLCAWEGPFAYNEQFFGPGTRLTVL.

The chain carries TRBV28 and TRBJ1-1; D might be TRBD1 (6 bases). The CDR3 consists of 14 residues. From germline, CDR1 is MDHEN and CDR2 SYDVKM. The V end was cut by 3 bases, the J end by 1 base, with 9 bases between. CDR3: CASSFGGANTEAFF. The CDR3 coding sequence is TGTGCCAGCAGTTTCGGGGGGGCGAACACTGAAGCTTTCTTT.

The chain is built from TRBV11-2 and TRBJ2-1; TRBD1 might be the D (5 bases). The V gene lost 3 bases and the J gene lost 8 bases, with 14 bases spanning the gap. The CDR3 covers 14 residues. Germline V gives CDR1 SGHAT, CDR2 FQNNGV. The CDR3 sequence is CASSFNSGADEQFF. The CDR3 nucleotides read TGTGCCAGCAGCTTTAACTCTGGGGCTGATGAGCAGTTCTTC.

In DNA, the CDR3 is TGTGCCAGCAGCTTGCCCCTGACTAGCGGGTATTCCTACGAGCAGTACTTC. This codes for CASSLPLTSGYSYEQYF. The rearrangement links TRBV11-3 to TRBJ2-7, with 10 bases that match TRBD2. The CDR3 has 17 amino acids. Trimming at V came to 3 bases and at J to 1 base, leaving 9 bases not matched to a gene. Germline V CDR1 and CDR2: SGHNT, YENEEA.

The chain uses TRBV28 and TRBJ1-4; D is perhaps TRBD1 (6 bases). Germline assignment: CDR1 MDHEN and CDR2 SYDVKM. The CDR3 length is 15 residues. Deletions cut 3 bases from V and 4 bases from J, with 12 bases between. The CDR3 region is CASSFLFRGNEKLFF. Written as DNA, the CDR3 is TGTGCCAGCAGTTTCCTGTTCAGGGGTAATGAAAAACTGTTTTTT. Looking up the rest from reference TRBV28 and TRBJ1-4 gives the full variable domain: DVKVTQSSRYLVKRTGEKVFLECVQDMDHENMFWYRQDPGLGLRLIYFSYDVKMKEKGDIPEGYSVSREKKERFSLILESASTNQTSMYLCASSFLFRGNEKLFFGSGTQLSVL.

V and J are TRBV20-1 and TRBJ2-7; 8 bases are a match to TRBD2. Trimming took 3 bases from V and 5 from J; bases not matched to a gene: 9. CDR1 and CDR2 from the germline V gene are DFQATT and SNEGSKA (reference sequence). The CDR3 runs to 14 residues. The CDR3 loop reads CSASAGGRRDEQYF. Here the CDR3 DNA reads TGCAGTGCTAGTGCTGGCGGGAGGCGGGACGAGCAGTACTTC.

The chain joins TRBV7-9 to TRBJ2-7; D remains ambiguous. The CDR3 loop spans 13 amino acids. Trimming left V 7 bases short and J 6 bases short, with 16 bases between. From germline, CDR1 is SEHNR and CDR2 FQNEAQ (reference sequence). The DNA of the CDR3 is TGTGCCAGCACCGCCGGGTGGTACTCCGAGCAGTACTTC. Protein product: CASTAGWYSEQYF.

This clone occurred once. DNA of the CDR3: TGTGCCAGCAGTTTACAGTGGAGGGGCGCCAATCAGCCCCAGCATTTT. It codes for CASSLQWRGANQPQHF. V gene TRBV28 combines with J gene TRBJ1-5; possibly TRBD1 for D (5 bases). This CDR3 spans 16 amino acids. The V gene lost 2 bases and the J gene lost 3 bases, with 14 bases spanning the gap. The germline V gene has CDR1 MDHEN and CDR2 SYDVKM.

The J gene is TRBJ2-1, the V gene TRBV5-4; 8 positions agree with TRBD1. Germline trimming cut 5 bases from V and 6 bases from J; bases unmatched to any gene: 10. This CDR3 has 15 amino acids. Germline CDR1 SGHNT, CDR2 YYREEE (reference sequence). The CDR3 DNA reads TGTGCCAGCAGTTCAGGGGGCGTCTTCCCCAATGAGCAGTTCTTC. Encoded protein: CASSSGGVFPNEQFF.

The chain is built from TRBV29-1 and TRBJ2-7, with D uncertain. Trimming shortened V by 2 bases and J by 4 bases, and 6 bases separated the two germline ends. This CDR3 contains 11 residues. Germline V gene lookup returns CDR1 SQVTM and CDR2 ANQGSEA. The CDR3 DNA is TGCAGCGTTGAAATTCGGTACGAGCAGTACTTC. Protein product: CSVEIRYEQYF.

J is TRBJ1-2 and V is TRBV19; D remains unclear. CDR3 length: 18 amino acids. CDR1 and CDR2 (germline): LNHDA, SQIVND (reference sequence). V was cut by 3 bases and J by 1 base, with 21 bases left in between. The chain's CDR3 is CASSIGLSFGGFNYGYTF. The CDR3 DNA follows: TGTGCCAGTAGTATTGGTCTCTCTTTTGGCGGGTTTAACTATGGCTACACCTTC.

A single count supports this clone. The chain employs TRBV3-1 (or the pseudogene TRBV3-2) and TRBJ1-3, with D maybe TRBD1 (5 bases). Trimming pared 6 bases from V and 1 base from J, leaving 10 bases between. Germline assignment: CDR1 LGHDT and CDR2 YNNKEL (reference sequence). This CDR3 region has 14 residues. As DNA, the CDR3 is TGTGCCAGCAGAGATAGGGGTTCTGGAAACACCATATATTTT. Translation gives CASRDRGSGNTIYF.

The V gene is TRBV7-9, the J gene TRBJ2-2, with D possibly matching TRBD2 (6 bases). The CDR3 runs 15 residues. Germline CDR1 reads SEHNR; CDR2 reads FQNEAQ (reference sequence). The germline V and J ends were trimmed by 8 bases and 1 base, with 14 bases remaining between them. This chain's CDR3 is CASSSDGRNTGELFF. Here the CDR3 DNA reads TGTGCCAGCTCCTCTGACGGGAGGAACACCGGGGAGCTGTTTTTT. The full variable domain, rest sourced from reference TRBV7-9 and TRBJ2-2, is DTGVSQNPRHKITKRGQNVTFRCDPISEHNRLYWYRQTLGQGPEFLTYFQNEAQLEKSRLLSDRFSAERPKGSFSTLEIQRTEQGDSAMYLCASSSDGRNTGELFFGEGSRLTVL.